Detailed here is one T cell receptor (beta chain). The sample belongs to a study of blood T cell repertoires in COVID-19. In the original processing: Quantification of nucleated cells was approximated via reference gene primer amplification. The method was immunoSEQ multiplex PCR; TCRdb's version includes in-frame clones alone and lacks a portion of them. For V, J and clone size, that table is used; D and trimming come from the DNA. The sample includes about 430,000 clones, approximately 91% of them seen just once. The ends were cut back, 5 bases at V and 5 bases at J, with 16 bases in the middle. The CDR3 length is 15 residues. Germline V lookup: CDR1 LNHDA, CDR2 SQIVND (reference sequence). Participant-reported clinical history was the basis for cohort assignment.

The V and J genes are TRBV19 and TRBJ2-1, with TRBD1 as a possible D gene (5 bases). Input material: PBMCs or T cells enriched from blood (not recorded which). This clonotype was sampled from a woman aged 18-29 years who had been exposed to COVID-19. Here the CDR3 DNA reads TGTGCCAGTAGTGGTGGGGCGTCCTGGGACAATGAGCAGTTCTTC. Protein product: CASSGGASWDNEQFF.